This T cell receptor beta chain was observed in a study of shared clonotypes between healthy human individuals. The CDR3 extends over 13 amino acids. Germline CDR1 LNHNV, CDR2 YYDKDF (reference sequence). Deletions cut 4 bases from V and 8 bases from J, with 15 bases between. Data came from immunoSEQ multiplex PCR; TCRdb stores just in-frame clones and leaves some out. The sample holds approximately 700,000 clones; about 80% are singletons and the top ten take around 1.8%. The receptor's source is a young woman in good health. Material for sequencing was memory CD4+ T cells sorted from blood. The subset here: CD45RA-negative fraction. The chain recombines TRBV15 with TRBJ2-7, with D tentatively TRBD1 or TRBD2 (5 bases each). The CDR3 spells CATSTIPSGQQYF. In DNA form, the CDR3 reads TGTGCCACCAGCACCATCCCGTCGGGGCAGCAGTACTTC.